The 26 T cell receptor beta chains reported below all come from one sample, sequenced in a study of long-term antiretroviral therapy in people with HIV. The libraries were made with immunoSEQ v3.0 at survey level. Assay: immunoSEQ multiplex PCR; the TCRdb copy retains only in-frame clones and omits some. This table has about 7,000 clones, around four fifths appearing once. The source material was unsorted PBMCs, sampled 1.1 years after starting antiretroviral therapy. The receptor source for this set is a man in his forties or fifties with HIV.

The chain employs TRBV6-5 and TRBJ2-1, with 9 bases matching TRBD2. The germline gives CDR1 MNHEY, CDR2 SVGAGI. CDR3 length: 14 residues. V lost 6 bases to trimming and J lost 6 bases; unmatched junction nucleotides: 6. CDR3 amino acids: CASSSGLAANEQFF. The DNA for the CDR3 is TGTGCCAGCAGCTCGGGACTAGCTGCCAATGAGCAGTTCTTC.

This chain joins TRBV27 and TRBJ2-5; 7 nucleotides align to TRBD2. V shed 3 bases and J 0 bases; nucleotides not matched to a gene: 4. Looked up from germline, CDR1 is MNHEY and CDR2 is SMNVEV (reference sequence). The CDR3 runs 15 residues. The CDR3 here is CASSFYGGYQETQYF. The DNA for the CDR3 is TGTGCCAGCAGTTTCTACGGGGGGTACCAAGAGACCCAGTACTTC.

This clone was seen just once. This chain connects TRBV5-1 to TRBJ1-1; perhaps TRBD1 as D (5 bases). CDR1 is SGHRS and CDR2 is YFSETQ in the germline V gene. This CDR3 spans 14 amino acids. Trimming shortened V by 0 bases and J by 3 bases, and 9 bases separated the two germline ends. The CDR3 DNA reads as TGCGCCAGCAGCTTGGTGTGGGGGGACACTGAAGCTTTCTTT. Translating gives CASSLVWGDTEAFF. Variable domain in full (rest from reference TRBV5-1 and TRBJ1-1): KAGVTQTPRYLIKTRGQQVTLSCSPISGHRSVSWYQQTPGQGLQFLFEYFSETQRNKGNFPGRFSGRQFSNSRSEMNVSTLELGDSALYLCASSLVWGDTEAFFGQGTRLTVV.

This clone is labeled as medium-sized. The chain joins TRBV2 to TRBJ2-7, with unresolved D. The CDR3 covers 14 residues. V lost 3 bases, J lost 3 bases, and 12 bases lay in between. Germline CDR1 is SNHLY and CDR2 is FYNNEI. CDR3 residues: CASSDQDHRYEQYF. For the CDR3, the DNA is TGTGCCAGCAGTGACCAGGACCACCGCTACGAGCAGTACTTC.

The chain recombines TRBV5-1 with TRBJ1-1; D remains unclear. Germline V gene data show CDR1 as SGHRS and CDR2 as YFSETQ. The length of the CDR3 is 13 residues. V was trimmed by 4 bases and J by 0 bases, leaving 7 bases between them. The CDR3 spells CASSLKVNTEAFF. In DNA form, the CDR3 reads TGCGCCAGCAGCCTCAAGGTGAACACTGAAGCTTTCTTT.

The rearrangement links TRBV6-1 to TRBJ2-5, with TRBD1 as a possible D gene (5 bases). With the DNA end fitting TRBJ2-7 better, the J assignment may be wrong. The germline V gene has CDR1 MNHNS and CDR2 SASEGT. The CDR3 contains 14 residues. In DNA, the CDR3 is TGTGCCAGCAGTGAACAGGGAAGGTCCTACGAGCAGTACTTC. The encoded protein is CASSEQGRSYEQYF.

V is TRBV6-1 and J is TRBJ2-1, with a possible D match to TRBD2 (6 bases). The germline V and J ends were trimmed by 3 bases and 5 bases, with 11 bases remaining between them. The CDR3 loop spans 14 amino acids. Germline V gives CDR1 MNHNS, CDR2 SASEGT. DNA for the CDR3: TGTGCCAGCAGTGATGGGGGGTCCCACAATGAGCAGTTCTTC. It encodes CASSDGGSHNEQFF.

In DNA, the CDR3 is TGTGCCAGTGCGGCAGCGGGGACAGGGCTTGGGGACTATGGCTACACCTTC. Amino acid sequence: CASAAAGTGLGDYGYTF. This chain connects TRBV19 to TRBJ1-2; TRBD1 matches at 9 bases. With V trimmed by 8 bases and J by 3 bases, 16 bases remained unmatched. Germline CDR1 and CDR2: LNHDA and SQIVND (reference sequence). The CDR3 spans 17 residues.

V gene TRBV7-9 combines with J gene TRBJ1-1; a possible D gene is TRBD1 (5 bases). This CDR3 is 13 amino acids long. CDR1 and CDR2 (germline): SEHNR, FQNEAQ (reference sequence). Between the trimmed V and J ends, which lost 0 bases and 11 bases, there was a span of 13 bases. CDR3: CASSLAEDTGAFF. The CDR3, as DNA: TGTGCCAGCAGCTTAGCTGAGGACACCGGGGCTTTCTTT.

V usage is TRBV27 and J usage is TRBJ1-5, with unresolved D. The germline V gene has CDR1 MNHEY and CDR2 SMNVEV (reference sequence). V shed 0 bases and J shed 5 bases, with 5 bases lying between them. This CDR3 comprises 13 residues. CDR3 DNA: TGTGCCAGCAGTTTATCCAACGATCAGCCCCAGCATTTT. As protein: CASSLSNDQPQHF.

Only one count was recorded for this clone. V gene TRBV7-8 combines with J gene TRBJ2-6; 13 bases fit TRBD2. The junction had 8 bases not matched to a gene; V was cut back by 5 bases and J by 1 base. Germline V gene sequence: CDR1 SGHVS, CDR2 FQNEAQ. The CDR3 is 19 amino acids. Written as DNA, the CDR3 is TGTGCCAGCAGCCCGCGACTAGCGGGGGGCCTTTCTGGGGCCAACGTCCTGACTTTC. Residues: CASSPRLAGGLSGANVLTF.

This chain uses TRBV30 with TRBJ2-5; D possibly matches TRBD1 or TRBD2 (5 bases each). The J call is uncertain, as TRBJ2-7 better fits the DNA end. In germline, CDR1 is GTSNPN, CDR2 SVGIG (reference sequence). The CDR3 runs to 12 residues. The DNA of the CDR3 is TGTGCCTGGAGTGGGGACCTCCACGAGCAGTACTTC. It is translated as CAWSGDLHEQYF.

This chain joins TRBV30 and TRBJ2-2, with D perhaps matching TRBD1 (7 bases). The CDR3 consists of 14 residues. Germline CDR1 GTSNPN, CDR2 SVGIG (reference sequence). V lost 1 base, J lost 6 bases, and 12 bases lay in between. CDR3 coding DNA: TGTGCCTGGAGTGGCGACAGGGAGGCCGGGGAGCTGTTTTTT. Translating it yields CAWSGDREAGELFF.

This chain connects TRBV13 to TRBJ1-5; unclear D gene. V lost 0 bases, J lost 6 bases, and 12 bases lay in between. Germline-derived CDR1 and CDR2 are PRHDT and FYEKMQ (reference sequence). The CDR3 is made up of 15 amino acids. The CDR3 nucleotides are TGTGCCAGCAGCTTAGGACGGGGTCCGAGTCAGCCCCAGCATTTT. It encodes CASSLGRGPSQPQHF.

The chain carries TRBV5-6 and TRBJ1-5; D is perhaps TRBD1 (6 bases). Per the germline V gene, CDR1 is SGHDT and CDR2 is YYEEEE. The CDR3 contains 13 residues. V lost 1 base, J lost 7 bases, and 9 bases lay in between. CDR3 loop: CASSLQGSQPQHF. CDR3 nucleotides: TGTGCCAGCAGCTTGCAGGGGAGCCAGCCCCAGCATTTT.

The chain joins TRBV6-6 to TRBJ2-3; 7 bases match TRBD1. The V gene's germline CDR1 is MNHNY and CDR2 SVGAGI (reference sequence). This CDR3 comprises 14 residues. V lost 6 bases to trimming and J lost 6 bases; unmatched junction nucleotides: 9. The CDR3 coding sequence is TGTGCCAGCAGCTTGACAGGGACCCCCGATACGCAGTATTTT. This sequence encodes CASSLTGTPDTQYF.

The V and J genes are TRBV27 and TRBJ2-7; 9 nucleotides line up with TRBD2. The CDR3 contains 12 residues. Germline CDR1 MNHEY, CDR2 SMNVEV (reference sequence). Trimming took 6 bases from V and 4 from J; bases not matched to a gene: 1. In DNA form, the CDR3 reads TGTGCCAGCAGGACTAGCGGTTACGAGCAGTACTTC. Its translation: CASRTSGYEQYF.

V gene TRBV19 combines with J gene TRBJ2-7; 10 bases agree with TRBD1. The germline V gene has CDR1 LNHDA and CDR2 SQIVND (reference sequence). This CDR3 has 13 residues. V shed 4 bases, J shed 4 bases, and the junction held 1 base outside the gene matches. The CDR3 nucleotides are TGTGCCAGTAGTAGGACAGGGGGTTACGAGCAGTACTTC. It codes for CASSRTGGYEQYF.

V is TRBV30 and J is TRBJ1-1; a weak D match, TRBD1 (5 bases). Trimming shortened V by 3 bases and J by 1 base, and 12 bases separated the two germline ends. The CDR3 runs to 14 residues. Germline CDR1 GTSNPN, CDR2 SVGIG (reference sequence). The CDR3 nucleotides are TGTGCCTGGAGGGGGACCGGACAGAACACTGAAGCTTTCTTT. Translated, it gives CAWRGTGQNTEAFF.

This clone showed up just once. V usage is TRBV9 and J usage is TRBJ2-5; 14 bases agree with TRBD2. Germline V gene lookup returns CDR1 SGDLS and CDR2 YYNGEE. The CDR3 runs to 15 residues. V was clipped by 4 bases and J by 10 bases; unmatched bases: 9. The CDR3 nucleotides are TGTGCCAGCAGCAAGGGACTAGCGGGGGAGGGGGGCCAGTACTTC. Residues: CASSKGLAGEGGQYF.

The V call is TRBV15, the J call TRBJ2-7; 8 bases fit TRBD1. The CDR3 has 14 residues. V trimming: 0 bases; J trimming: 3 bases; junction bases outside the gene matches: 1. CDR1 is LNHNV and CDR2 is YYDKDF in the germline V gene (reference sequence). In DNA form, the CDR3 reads TGTGCCACCAGCAGAGAGGACAGGGTCTACGAGCAGTACTTC. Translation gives CATSREDRVYEQYF.

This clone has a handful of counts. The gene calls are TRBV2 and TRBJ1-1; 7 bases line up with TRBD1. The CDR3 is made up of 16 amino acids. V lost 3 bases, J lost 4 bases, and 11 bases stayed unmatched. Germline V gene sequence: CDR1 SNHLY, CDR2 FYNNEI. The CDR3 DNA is TGTGCCAGCAGTGATAAAATACAGGGGCTGGGCACTGAAGCTTTCTTT. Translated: CASSDKIQGLGTEAFF.

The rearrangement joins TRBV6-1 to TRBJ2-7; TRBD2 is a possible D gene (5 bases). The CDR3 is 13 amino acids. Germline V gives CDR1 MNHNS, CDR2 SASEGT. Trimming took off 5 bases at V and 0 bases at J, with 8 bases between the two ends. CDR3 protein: CASSPGYSYEQYF. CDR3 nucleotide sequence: TGTGCCAGCAGTCCGGGATACTCCTACGAGCAGTACTTC.

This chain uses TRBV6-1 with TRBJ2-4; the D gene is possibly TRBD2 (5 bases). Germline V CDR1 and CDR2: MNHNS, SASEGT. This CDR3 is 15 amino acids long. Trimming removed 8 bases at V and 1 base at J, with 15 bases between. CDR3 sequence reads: CASGGDERAKNIQYF. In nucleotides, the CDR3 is TGTGCCAGCGGAGGAGACGAGAGGGCCAAAAACATTCAGTACTTC.

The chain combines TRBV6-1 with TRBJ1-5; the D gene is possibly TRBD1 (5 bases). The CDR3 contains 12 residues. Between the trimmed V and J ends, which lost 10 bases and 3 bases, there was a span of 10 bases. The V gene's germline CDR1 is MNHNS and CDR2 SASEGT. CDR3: CATQGNNQPQHF. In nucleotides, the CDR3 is TGTGCCACCCAGGGAAACAATCAGCCCCAGCATTTT.

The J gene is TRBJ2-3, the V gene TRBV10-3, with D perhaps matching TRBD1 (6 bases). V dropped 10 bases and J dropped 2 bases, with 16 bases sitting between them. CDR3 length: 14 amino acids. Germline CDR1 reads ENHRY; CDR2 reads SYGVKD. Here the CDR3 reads CATIRTADTDTQYF. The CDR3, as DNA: TGTGCCACTATTAGGACAGCCGACACAGATACGCAGTATTTT.